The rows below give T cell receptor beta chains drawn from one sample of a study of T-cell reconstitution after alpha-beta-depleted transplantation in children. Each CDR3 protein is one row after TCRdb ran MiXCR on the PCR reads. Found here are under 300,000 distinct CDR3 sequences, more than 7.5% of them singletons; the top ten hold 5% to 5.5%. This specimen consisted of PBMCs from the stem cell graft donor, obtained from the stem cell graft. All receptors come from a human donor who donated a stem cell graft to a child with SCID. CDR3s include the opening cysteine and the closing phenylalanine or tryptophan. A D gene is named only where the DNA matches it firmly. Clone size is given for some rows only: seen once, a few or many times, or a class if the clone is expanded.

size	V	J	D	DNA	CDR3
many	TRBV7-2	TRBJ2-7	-	TGTGCCAGCAGCTTAAGGTTGAGGGGGTCATACGAGCAGTACTTC	CASSLRLRGSYEQYF
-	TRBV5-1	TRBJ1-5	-	TGCGCCAGCAGCTGGAGTCATTTACTGGAGGGCAATCAGCCCCAGCATTTT	CASSWSHLLEGNQPQHF
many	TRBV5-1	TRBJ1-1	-	TGCGCCAGCAGCTTGGTAGGGATGGGGAACACTGAAGCTTTCTTT	CASSLVGMGNTEAFF
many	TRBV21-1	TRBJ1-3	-	TGTGCCAGCAGCAAACCGGCGCCTCTCTCTGGAAACACCATATATTTT	CASSKPAPLSGNTIYF
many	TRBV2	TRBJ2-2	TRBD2	TGTGCCAGCACCGACGAGACTAGCGGGGATCCAACGAACACCGGGGAGCTGTTTTTT	CASTDETSGDPTNTGELFF
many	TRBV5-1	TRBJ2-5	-	TGCGCCAGCAGCTTGAGTAGGCCGGTAGAGACCCAGTACTTC	CASSLSRPVETQYF
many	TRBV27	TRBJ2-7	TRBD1	TGTGCCAGCAGTCCACAGGGGGCGCGTTACGAGCAGTACTTC	CASSPQGARYEQYF
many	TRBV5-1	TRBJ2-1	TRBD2	TGCGCCAGCAGCGTTAGCGGGGACGGGTACAATGAGCAGTTCTTC	CASSVSGDGYNEQFF
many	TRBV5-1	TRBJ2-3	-	TGCGCCAGCAGCTTGGTAGGTCCGCAGTATTTT	CASSLVGPQYF
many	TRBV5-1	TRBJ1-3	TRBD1	TGCGCCAGCAGTGACAGGGTTCGCAACACCATATATTTT	CASSDRVRNTIYF
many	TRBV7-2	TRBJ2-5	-	TGTGCCAGCAGCTTGATGGGTGGGGCCGGAGAGACCCAGTACTTC	CASSLMGGAGETQYF
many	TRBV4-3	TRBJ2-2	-	TGCGCCAGCAGCCAAGCACGATGGGGGCAGGGGATAAACGGGGAGCTGTTTTTT	CASSQARWGQGINGELFF
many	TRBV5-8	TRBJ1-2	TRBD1	TGTGCCAGCAGCCTACGGACAGGGGCTGGCTACACCTTC	CASSLRTGAGYTF
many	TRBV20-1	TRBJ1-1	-	TGCAGTGCTAGTATTTACAAGGGGGACCTTATGAACACTGAAGCTTTCTTT	CSASIYKGDLMNTEAFF
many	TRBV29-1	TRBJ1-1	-	TGCAGCGTTGAAGATTCGATCCTGGGAACTGAAGCTTTCTTT	CSVEDSILGTEAFF
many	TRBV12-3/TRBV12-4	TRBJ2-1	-	TGTGCCAGCAGTTTTAACAGGCTCAACCACAATGAGCAGTTCTTC	CASSFNRLNHNEQFF
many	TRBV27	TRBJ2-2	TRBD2	TGTGCCAGCAGTAGCGGGACTCCCGCCATCGGGGAGCTGTTTTTT	CASSSGTPAIGELFF
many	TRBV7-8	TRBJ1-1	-	TGTGCCAGCAGCTTCAACAGGATGAACACTGAAGCTTTCTTT	CASSFNRMNTEAFF
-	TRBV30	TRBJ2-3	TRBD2	TGTGCCTGGAGTGTACCCGGGGGGGCCACAGATACGCAGTATTTT	CAWSVPGGATDTQYF
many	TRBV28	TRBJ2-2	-	TGTGCCAGCAGTTTAGCAGCGTTCACCGGGGAGCTGTTTTTT	CASSLAAFTGELFF
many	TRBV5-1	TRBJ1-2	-	TGCGCCAGCAGCTCTGGTATCCTCTATGGCTACACCTTC	CASSSGILYGYTF
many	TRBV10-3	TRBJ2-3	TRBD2	TGTGCCACCAGACCTAGCGGGGGCACAGATACGCAGTATTTT	CATRPSGGTDTQYF
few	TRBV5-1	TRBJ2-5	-	TGCGCCAGCAGCTTGCGGATGGGGGAAGAGACCCAGTACTTC	CASSLRMGEETQYF
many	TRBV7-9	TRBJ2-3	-	TGTGCCAGCACCCGCACAGATACGCAGTATTTT	CASTRTDTQYF
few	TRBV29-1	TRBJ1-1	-	TGCAGCGTTGAAGCGGTAGGGCAGGTCTGTTTCTTT	CSVEAVGQVCFF
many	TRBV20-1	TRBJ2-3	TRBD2	TGCAGTGTTGTTCACAGCGGGGGGGCCACAGATACGCAGTATTTT	CSVVHSGGATDTQYF
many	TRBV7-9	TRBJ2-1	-	TGTGCCAGCAGCCCCAGACAGAGCAATGAGCAGTTCTTC	CASSPRQSNEQFF
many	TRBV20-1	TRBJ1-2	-	TGCAGTGCTAGTTACAGTTTCAACTATGGCTACACCTTC	CSASYSFNYGYTF
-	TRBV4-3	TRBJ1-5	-	TGCGCCAGCAGCCAAGATTTGACCCTGGGCGGTCAGCCCCAGCATTTT	CASSQDLTLGGQPQHF
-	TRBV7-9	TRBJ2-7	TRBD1	TGTGCCAGCAGCTTCCATCGGACAGGGGCGAGCTCCTACGAGCAGTACTTC	CASSFHRTGASSYEQYF
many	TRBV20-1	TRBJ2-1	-	TGCAGTGCTTCTCGGGGGGCGTACAATGAGCAGTTCTTC	CSASRGAYNEQFF
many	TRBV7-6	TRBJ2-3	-	TGTGCCAGCTCAGGCGTTCTAGATACGCAGTATTTT	CASSGVLDTQYF
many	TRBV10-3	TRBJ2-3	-	TGTGCCATCCGGGGGCCTCTGGTTCGGGCAGATACGCAGTATTTT	CAIRGPLVRADTQYF
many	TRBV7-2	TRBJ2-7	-	TGTGCCAGCAGCTTAGCTTTGGCTCGCGAGCAGTACTTC	CASSLALAREQYF
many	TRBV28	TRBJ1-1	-	TGTGCCAGCAGCACTTCGACAGAAAACATGAACACTGAAGCTTTCTTT	CASSTSTENMNTEAFF
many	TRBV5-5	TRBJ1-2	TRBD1	TGTGCCAGCAGCCTAACCTTGACAGGGAGGGACAACTATGGCTACACCTTC	CASSLTLTGRDNYGYTF
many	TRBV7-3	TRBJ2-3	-	TGTGCCAGCAGCGTCCGGGACAACACAGATACGCAGTATTTT	CASSVRDNTDTQYF
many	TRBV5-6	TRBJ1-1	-	TGTGCCAGCAGCCGCAGGGTGGCCACTGAAGCTTTCTTT	CASSRRVATEAFF
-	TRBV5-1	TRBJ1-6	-	TGCGCCAGCAAGGACCCGGAGAGATGGAATTCACCCCTCCACTTT	CASKDPERWNSPLHF
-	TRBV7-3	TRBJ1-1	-	TGTGCCAACAGCTTACACGGGGGGAGTCTGGTAAACACTGAAGCTTTCTTT	CANSLHGGSLVNTEAFF
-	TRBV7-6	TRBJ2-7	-	TGTGCCAGCAGCTCCGGACCGACCTCCTACGAGCAGTACTTC	CASSSGPTSYEQYF
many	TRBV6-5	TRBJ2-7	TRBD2	TGTGCCAGCAGTTATCCCAGCGGGGGATCCTACGAGCAGTACTTC	CASSYPSGGSYEQYF
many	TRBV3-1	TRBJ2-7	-	TGTGCCAGCAGCCAAGCAGGCACCTACGAGCAGTACTTC	CASSQAGTYEQYF
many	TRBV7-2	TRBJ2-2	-	TGTGCCAGCAGCTTAGCATGGGGTGCCGGGGAGCTGTTTTTT	CASSLAWGAGELFF
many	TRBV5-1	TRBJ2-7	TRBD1	TGCGCCAGCAGCCCGTTACAGGGGCCCTACGAGCAGTACTTC	CASSPLQGPYEQYF
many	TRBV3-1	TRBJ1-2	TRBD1	TGTGCCAGCCGCGACCTGACAGGGATCTATGGCTACACCTTC	CASRDLTGIYGYTF
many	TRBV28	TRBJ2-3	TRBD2	TGTGCCAGCAGGCCATCCGCGGGGGGCCCAGATACGCAGTATTTT	CASRPSAGGPDTQYF
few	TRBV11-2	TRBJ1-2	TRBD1	TGTGCCAGCAGCGGGCTACAGGGGGCACTGGATGGCTACACCTTC	CASSGLQGALDGYTF
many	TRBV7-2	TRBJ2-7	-	TGTGCCAGCAGCACCCAGGGACTGAATTCCTACGAGCAGTACTTC	CASSTQGLNSYEQYF
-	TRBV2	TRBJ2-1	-	TGTGCCAGCAGTCCTCGGACGTGGGAGTCAAGCTACAATGAGCAGTTCTTC	CASSPRTWESSYNEQFF
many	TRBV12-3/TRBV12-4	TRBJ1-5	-	TGTGCCAGCAGTCTTACAAATCAGCCCCAGCATTTT	CASSLTNQPQHF
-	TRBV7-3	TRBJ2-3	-	TGTGCCAGCAGCTCCAGGACAGCAGATACGCAGTATTTT	CASSSRTADTQYF